This T cell receptor beta chain was observed in a study of cytomegalovirus exposure and HLA in healthy donors. Only one count was recorded for this clone. Its antigen is still unknown. V lost 7 bases and J lost 4, with 18 bases in between. Germline V CDR1 and CDR2: SGHRS, YFSETQ. The CDR3 runs to 15 residues. Study outcomes and limitations: Earlier analysis yielded a pattern in which most TCR beta V segments were productive about 90% or about 30% of the time.

Each donor was healthy, and each was a bone marrow donor. Researchers ran the PCR with 60 Vbeta and 13 Jbeta primers. TCRdb's copy holds only in-frame clones and misses some; the assay was immunoSEQ multiplex PCR. The table lists 150,000 or so clones, 80% of them singletons. The receptor was isolated from a man aged 30 to 39 in good health and CMV-seronegative. The chain combines TRBV5-1 with TRBJ2-1; perhaps TRBD1 as D (6 bases). The material sequenced was PBMCs. The CDR3 DNA sequence: TGCGCCAGCTATTCACCAGGGGCAGTATACAATGAGCAGTTCTTC. Its translation: CASYSPGAVYNEQFF. The whole variable domain, remainder taken from reference TRBV5-1 and TRBJ2-1, is KAGVTQTPRYLIKTRGQQVTLSCSPISGHRSVSWYQQTPGQGLQFLFEYFSETQRNKGNFPGRFSGRQFSNSRSEMNVSTLELGDSALYLCASYSPGAVYNEQFFGPGTRLTVL.